This TCR beta chain is drawn from a study of OX40 agonist ivuxolimab in advanced cancers. Across the study: Ivuxolimab doses were 0.01, 0.1, 0.3, 1.5, 3 or 10 mg/kg every 2 weeks. Patients receiving dose escalation had hepatocellular carcinoma, melanoma, renal cell or head and neck cancer.

About this clone itself: As yet, its antigen is unknown.

Produced via immunoSEQ multiplex PCR; TCRdb's table is partial and in-frame only. This sample has tens of thousands of clones, with 80% to 85% found just once. CDR3 length equals 13 residues. Germline CDR1 MNHEY, CDR2 SMNVEV (reference sequence). Trimming took 4 bases from V and 7 from J, leaving 8 bases between them. General study findings and limits: On average, a greater number of expanded clones characterised CD8+ T cells relative to CD4+. Researchers did not determine the expanded peripheral T cells' antigen specificity.

The rearrangement links TRBV27 to TRBJ1-6; the D is unclear. The sequence came from an adult with an advanced solid tumor such as melanoma, head and neck, liver or kidney cancer. Material: CD4+ or CD8+ T cells sorted from blood, obtained in a trial of the OX40 agonist ivuxolimab. CDR3 sequence reads: CASSSKQNSPLHF. The CDR3 DNA sequence: TGTGCCAGCAGTTCCAAACAGAATTCACCCCTCCACTTT.